This TCR beta chain was recorded in a study of blood T cell repertoires in COVID-19. Study background: PBMCs, B-cell-depleted T cells, or T cells were the source of the cDNA or gDNA that made up the material.

The CDR3 runs 16 residues. Trimming removed 1 base from V and 4 bases from J; junction bases left unmatched: 3. Looked up from germline, CDR1 is SGHTA and CDR2 is FQGNSA. Methods used by the authors: The assay estimated nucleated cells by amplifying reference gene primers. The data were produced by immunoSEQ multiplex PCR, yet TCRdb's version contains in-frame clones alone and is incomplete. V and J calls and clone size are copied from that table; D and trimming were computed from the DNA. The repertoire holds some 160,000 clones, with roughly nine tenths as singletons. Specimen: peripheral blood. The clonotype was recovered from a woman aged 60-75 years with active COVID-19. This chain links TRBV7-2 with TRBJ1-6, with 8 nucleotides matching TRBD1. CDR3 protein: CASSLEGQVYNSPLHF. In nucleotides, the CDR3 is TGTGCCAGCAGCTTAGAGGGACAGGTTTATAATTCACCCCTCCACTTT.